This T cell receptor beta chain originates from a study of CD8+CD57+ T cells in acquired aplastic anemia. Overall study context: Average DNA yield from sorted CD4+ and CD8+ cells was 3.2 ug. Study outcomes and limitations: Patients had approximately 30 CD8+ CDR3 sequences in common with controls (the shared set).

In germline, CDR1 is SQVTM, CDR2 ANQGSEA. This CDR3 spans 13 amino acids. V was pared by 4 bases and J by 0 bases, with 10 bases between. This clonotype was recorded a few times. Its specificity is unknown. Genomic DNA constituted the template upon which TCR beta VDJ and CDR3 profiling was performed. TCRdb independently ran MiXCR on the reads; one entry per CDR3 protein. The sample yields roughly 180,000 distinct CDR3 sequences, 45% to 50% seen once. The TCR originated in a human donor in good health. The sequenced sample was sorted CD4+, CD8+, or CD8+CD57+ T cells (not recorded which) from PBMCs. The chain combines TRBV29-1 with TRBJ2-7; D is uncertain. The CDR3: CSVVLGNSYEQYF. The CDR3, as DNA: TGCAGCGTTGTACTGGGAAACTCCTACGAGCAGTACTTC.